The source of this T cell receptor (beta chain) is a study of Tregs in tolerant kidney transplant recipients. Study-wide results and caveats: Biological reproducibility was not directly addressed, but technical replication error appeared minimal. The most relevant donor-specific Treg TCRbeta repertoire apparently came from expansion with activated donor B cells.

Unstimulated Tregs (CD4+CD25+CD127-) and CD4+CD25- non-Tregs were sorted from PBMCs. The data were produced by immunoSEQ multiplex PCR, yet TCRdb's version contains in-frame clones alone and is incomplete. Seen here are 110,000 or so clones, around 91% observed once, and the top ten hold over 0.5%. Points on this clone: Its cognate antigen is unknown.

The specimen sequenced was CD4+ T cells from blood. This sequence was found in a human donor in good health.

The CDR3 coding sequence is TGTGCCAGCAGTTACCGGGACGAGGGAAGCAATCAGCCCCAGCATTTT. This sequence encodes CASSYRDEGSNQPQHF. V usage is TRBV6-6 and J usage is TRBJ1-5, with D perhaps matching TRBD1 (5 bases). Trimming took 2 bases from V and 1 from J, leaving 12 bases between them. From germline, CDR1 is MNHNY and CDR2 SVGAGI (reference sequence). The CDR3 covers 16 residues.